This T cell receptor (beta chain) comes out of a study of control samples from healthy donors and cancer patients. V was pared by 3 bases and J by 2 bases, with 14 bases between. Germline V CDR1 and CDR2: KGHSH, LQKENI. The CDR3 runs 16 residues. Libraries were prepared by immunoSEQ multiplex PCR; TCRdb keeps only in-frame clonotypes and omits some of them. This table has about 150,000 clones, 85% to 95% appearing once. The sequence derives from a man in his forties in good health. The sequencing input was blood. The chain is built from TRBV18 and TRBJ1-5, with D possibly matching TRBD1 (6 bases). CDR3 bases: TGTGCCAGCTCACCTCGGTCGGGGGGCGGCAATCAGCCCCAGCATTTT. Amino acid sequence: CASSPRSGGGNQPQHF.